The 5 T cell receptor beta chains listed next were all sequenced from one sample in a study of CD8+CD57+ T cells in acquired aplastic anemia. Patients included in sequencing had previously demonstrated CD8+CD57+ cell expansion by flow cytometry. The template used for profiling TCR beta VDJ and CDR3 was genomic DNA. MiXCR was run by TCRdb on the reads, yielding one entry per CDR3 protein. This sample has about 200,000 distinct CDR3 sequences, with 65% found just once. The specimen sequenced was sorted CD4+, CD8+, or CD8+CD57+ T cells (not recorded which) from PBMCs. The receptor set was obtained from a human donor with aplastic anemia.

The chain is built from TRBV2 and TRBJ1-4; no definite D call. The CDR3 consists of 14 residues. V was cut by 3 bases and J by 3 bases, with 8 bases left in between. Germline CDR1 reads SNHLY; CDR2 reads FYNNEI. DNA for the CDR3: TGTGCCAGCAGTGATTGGGAACCTAATGAAAAACTGTTTTTT. Translated, it gives CASSDWEPNEKLFF.

V gene TRBV6-6 combines with J gene TRBJ2-2, with D perhaps being TRBD1 or TRBD2 (5 bases each). Germline loops: CDR1 MNHNY, CDR2 SVGAGI (reference sequence). Trimming took 4 bases from V and 7 from J, leaving 10 bases between them. This CDR3 has 13 residues. CDR3 DNA: TGTGCCAGCAGTTTCCGGGGCGGCGGGGAGCTGTTTTTT. Translation: CASSFRGGGELFF.

Only one count was recorded for this clonotype. As DNA, the CDR3 is TGTGCCAGCAGCTCCCGTACTGGGGGTTTTGGCTACACCTTC. Protein product: CASSSRTGGFGYTF. The chain combines TRBV9 with TRBJ1-2; D is possibly TRBD1 (5 bases). With 4 bases removed from V and 7 bases from J, the gap between germline ends came to 17 bases. From germline, CDR1 is SGDLS and CDR2 YYNGEE. CDR3 length equals 14 residues.

The chain recombines TRBV5-1 with TRBJ2-5; weak D call: TRBD1 (6 bases). Germline V lookup: CDR1 SGHRS, CDR2 YFSETQ. V was cut by 2 bases and J by 3 bases, with 8 bases left in between. This CDR3 contains 13 residues. CDR3 protein: CASSLGQKETQYF. The DNA for the CDR3 is TGCGCCAGCAGCTTAGGACAGAAAGAGACCCAGTACTTC.

J is TRBJ2-3 and V is TRBV10-1, with 9 bases identical to TRBD2. The germline CDR1 and CDR2 sequences are WNHNN and SYGVQD (reference sequence). The junction had 13 bases not matched to a gene; V was cut back by 6 bases and J by 6 bases. The CDR3 spans 16 residues. CDR3 bases: TGCGCCAGCAGCCAAGAGTCAGCGGGGGGCGGCGATACGCAGTATTTT. It codes for CASSQESAGGGDTQYF.